This T cell receptor beta chain comes out of a study of cytomegalovirus exposure and HLA in healthy donors. Study as a whole: Unique TCRs from HLA-typed donors, around 93 million of them, were held in an early data release. Of several hundred genotyped donors, about 80% clustered with self-reported Caucasian donors.

Points from the study as a whole: Among CMV-associated TCR beta chains, most appeared HLA-restricted in a later analysis. Among the CMV-associated chains, three were confirmed in vitro as specific for CMV antigens.

In the PCR, 60 Vbeta and 13 Jbeta primers were used. Profiling relied on immunoSEQ multiplex PCR, and the TCRdb table lists in-frame clones only, not all of them. This sample has under 200,000 clones, with about 70% found just once. V was trimmed by 2 bases and J by 7 bases, leaving 9 bases between them. Germline loops: CDR1 SGHTA, CDR2 FQGNSA. CDR3 length equals 14 residues. This clone was counted a few times. As yet, its antigen is unknown. The origin of this receptor is a woman between 40 and 50 years old in good health and CMV-seropositive. The sequenced sample was PBMCs. The chain combines TRBV7-2 with TRBJ1-6; no clear D gene. CDR3: CASSLRESNSPLHF. The DNA for the CDR3 is TGTGCCAGCAGCTTAAGGGAGTCCAATTCACCCCTCCACTTT.